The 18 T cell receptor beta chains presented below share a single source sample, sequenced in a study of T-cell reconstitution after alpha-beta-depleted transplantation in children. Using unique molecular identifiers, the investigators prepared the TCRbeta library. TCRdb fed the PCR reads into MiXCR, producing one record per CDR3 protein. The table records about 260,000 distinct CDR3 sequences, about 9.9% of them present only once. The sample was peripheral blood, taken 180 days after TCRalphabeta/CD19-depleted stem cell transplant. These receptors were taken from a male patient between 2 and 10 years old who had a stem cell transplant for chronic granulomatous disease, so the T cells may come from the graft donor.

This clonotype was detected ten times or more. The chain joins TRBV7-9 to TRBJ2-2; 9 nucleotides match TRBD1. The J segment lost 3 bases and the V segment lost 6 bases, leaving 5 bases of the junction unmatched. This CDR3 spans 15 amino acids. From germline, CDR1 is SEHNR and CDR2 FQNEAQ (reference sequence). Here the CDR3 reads CASRRTGADTGELFF. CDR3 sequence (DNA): TGTGCCAGCAGACGGACAGGGGCGGACACCGGGGAGCTGTTTTTT.

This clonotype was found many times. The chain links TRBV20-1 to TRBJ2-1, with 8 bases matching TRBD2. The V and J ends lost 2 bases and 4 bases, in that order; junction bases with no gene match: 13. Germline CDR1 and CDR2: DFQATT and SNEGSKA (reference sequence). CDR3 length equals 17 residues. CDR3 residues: CSARPKGGAGVYNEQFF. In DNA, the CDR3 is TGCAGTGCTAGACCGAAGGGGGGAGCGGGAGTATACAATGAGCAGTTCTTC.

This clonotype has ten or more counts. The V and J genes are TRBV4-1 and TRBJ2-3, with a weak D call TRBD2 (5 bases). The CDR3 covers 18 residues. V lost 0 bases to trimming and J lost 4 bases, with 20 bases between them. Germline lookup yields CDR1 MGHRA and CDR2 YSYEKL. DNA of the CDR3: TGCGCCAGCAGCCAAGATACCCCAGGACTTGGAAGTGCAGATACGCAGTATTTT. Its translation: CASSQDTPGLGSADTQYF.

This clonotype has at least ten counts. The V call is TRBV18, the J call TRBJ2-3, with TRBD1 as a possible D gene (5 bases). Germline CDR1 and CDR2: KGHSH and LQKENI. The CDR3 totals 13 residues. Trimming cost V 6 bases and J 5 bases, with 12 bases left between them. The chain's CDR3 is CASSGHTRDTQYF. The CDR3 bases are TGTGCCAGCTCGGGGCATACGAGAGATACGCAGTATTTT.

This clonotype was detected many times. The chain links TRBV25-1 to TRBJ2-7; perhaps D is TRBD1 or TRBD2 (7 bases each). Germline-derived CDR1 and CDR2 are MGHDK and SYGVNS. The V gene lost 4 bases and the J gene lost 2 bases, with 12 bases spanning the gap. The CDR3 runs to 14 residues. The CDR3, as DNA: TGTGCCAGCAGTGTGACAGGGAGGGCCTACGAGCAGTACTTC. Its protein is CASSVTGRAYEQYF.

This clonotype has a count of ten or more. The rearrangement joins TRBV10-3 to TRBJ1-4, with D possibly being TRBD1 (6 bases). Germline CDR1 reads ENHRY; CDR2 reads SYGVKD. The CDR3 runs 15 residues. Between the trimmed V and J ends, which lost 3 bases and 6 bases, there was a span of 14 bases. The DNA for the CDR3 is TGTGCCATCAGTGATCGACAGGTATCGGATGAAAAACTGTTTTTT. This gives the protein CAISDRQVSDEKLFF.

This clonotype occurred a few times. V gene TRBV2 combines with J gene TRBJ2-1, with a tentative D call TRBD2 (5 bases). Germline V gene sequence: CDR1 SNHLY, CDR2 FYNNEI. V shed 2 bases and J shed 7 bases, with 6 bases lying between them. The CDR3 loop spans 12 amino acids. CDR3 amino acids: CASSETGNEQFF. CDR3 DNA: TGTGCCAGCAGTGAAACGGGGAATGAGCAGTTCTTC.

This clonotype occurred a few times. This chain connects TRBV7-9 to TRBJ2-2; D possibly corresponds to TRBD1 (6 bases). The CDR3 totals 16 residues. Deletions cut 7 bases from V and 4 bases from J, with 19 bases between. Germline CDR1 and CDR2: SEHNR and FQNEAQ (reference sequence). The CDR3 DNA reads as TGTGCCAGCACCACGCTTCCCGGCAGGGGCACCGGGGAGCTGTTTTTT. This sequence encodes CASTTLPGRGTGELFF.

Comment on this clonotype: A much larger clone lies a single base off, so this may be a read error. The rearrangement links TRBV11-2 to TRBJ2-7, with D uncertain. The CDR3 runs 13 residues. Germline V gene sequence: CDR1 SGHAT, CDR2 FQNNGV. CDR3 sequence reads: CSSQRLGSYEQYF. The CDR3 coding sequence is TGCTCCTCCCAGAGGTTAGGCTCCTACGAGCAGTACTTC.

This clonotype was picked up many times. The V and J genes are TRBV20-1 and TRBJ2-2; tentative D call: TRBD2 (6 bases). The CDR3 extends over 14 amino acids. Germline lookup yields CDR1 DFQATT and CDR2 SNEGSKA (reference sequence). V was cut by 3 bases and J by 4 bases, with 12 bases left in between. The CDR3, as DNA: TGCAGTGCTAGCGGGAGTGGGGTCACCGGGGAGCTGTTTTTT. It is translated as CSASGSGVTGELFF.

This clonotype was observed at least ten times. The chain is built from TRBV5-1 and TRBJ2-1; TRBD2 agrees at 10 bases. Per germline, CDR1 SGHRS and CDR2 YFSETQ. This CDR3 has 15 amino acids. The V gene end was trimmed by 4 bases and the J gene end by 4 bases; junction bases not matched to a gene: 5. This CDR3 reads CASSPGLAEYNEQFF. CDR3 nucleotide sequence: TGCGCCAGCAGCCCCGGACTAGCGGAGTACAATGAGCAGTTCTTC.

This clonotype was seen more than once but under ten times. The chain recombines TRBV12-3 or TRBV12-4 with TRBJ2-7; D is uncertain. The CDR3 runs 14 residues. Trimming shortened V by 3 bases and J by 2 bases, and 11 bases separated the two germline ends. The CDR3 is CASSFSSIPYEQYF. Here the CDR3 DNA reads TGTGCCAGCAGTTTTAGTTCCATTCCCTACGAGCAGTACTTC.

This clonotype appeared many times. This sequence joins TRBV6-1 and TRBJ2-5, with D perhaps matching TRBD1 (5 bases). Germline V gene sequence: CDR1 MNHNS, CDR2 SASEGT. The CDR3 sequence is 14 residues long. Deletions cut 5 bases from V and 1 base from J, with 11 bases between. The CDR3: CASSKTEAQETQYF. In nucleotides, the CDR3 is TGTGCCAGCAGTAAGACAGAGGCCCAAGAGACCCAGTACTTC.

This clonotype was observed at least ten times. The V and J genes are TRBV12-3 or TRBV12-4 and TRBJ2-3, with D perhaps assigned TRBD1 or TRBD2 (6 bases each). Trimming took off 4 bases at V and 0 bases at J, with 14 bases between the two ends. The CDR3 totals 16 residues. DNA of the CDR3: TGTGCCAGCAGTTACGTTCGGGGGCTGAGCACAGATACGCAGTATTTT. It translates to CASSYVRGLSTDTQYF.

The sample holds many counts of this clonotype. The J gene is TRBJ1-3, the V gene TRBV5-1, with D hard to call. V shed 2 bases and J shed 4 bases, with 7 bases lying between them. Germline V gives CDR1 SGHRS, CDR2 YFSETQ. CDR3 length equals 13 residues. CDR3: CASSFETGNTIYF. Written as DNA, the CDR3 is TGCGCCAGCAGCTTCGAGACGGGAAACACCATATATTTT.

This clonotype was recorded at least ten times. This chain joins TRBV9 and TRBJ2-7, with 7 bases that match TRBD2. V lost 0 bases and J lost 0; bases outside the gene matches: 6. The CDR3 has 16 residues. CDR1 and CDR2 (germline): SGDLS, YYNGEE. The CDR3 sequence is CASSVESSGSSYEQYF. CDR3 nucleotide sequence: TGTGCCAGCAGCGTAGAGAGTAGCGGGTCCTCCTACGAGCAGTACTTC.

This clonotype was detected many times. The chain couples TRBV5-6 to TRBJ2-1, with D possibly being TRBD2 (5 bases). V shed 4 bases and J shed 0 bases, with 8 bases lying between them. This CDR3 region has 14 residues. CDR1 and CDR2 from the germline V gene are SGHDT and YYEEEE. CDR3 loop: CASSIGGSYNEQFF. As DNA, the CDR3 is TGTGCCAGCAGCATCGGAGGCTCCTACAATGAGCAGTTCTTC.

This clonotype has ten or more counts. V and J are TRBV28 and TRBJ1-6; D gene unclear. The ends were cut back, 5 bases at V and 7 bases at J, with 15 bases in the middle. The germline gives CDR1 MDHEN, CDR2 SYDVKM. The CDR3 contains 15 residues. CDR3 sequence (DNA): TGTGCCAGCAGTCGGAGTGAGGAGCCCAATTCACCCCTCCACTTT. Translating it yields CASSRSEEPNSPLHF. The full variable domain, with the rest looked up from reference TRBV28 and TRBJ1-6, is DVKVTQSSRYLVKRTGEKVFLECVQDMDHENMFWYRQDPGLGLRLIYFSYDVKMKEKGDIPEGYSVSREKKERFSLILESASTNQTSMYLCASSRSEEPNSPLHFGNGTRLTVT.